This TCR beta chain emerged from a study of blood T cells in healthy people across ages. Primers used in a second PCR of about 6 to 11 cycles were a sample-barcoded 5' primer and a J-beta primer mix. The template-switch adaptor, which had 12 random nucleotides, put a tag on each cDNA molecule. TCRdb passed the 5' RACE reads through MiXCR, listing each CDR3 protein once. The sample includes about 1.4 million distinct CDR3 sequences, around 59% of them seen just once. Isolation yielded PBMCs, at least 7 million per sample, in every case. This clonotype has only one observation. The length of the CDR3 is 15 residues. CDR1 is MGHRA, CDR2 YSYEKL, per germline. V was pared by 1 base and J by 3 bases, with 13 bases between.

This chain links TRBV4-1 with TRBJ2-7; TRBD1 is a possible D gene (6 bases). Sequencing was done on a sample of blood. The TCR sequence derives from a man younger than 35 in good health. The CDR3 DNA is TGCGCCAGCAGCCAAGTCAGGGGTGGCGACTACGAGCAGTACTTC. This sequence encodes CASSQVRGGDYEQYF.